This TCR beta chain was sequenced for a study of blood T cell repertoires in COVID-19. CDR1 and CDR2 (germline): SGHVS, FQNEAQ. V dropped 1 base and J dropped 7 bases, with 14 bases sitting between them. This CDR3 has 15 residues. TCRdb's copy holds only in-frame clones and misses some; the assay was immunoSEQ multiplex PCR. This table holds fewer than 300,000 clones, around 82% found once. The rearrangement links TRBV7-8 to TRBJ1-5; D gene uncertain. The clonotype was recovered from a woman in her forties or fifties who had recovered from COVID-19. Sequencing was done on a sample of peripheral blood. The CDR3 nucleotides read TGTGCCAGCAGCTTAGAATTAGTCAGAGGGCAGCCCCAGCATTTT. Amino acid sequence: CASSLELVRGQPQHF.